The clone carrying this TCR beta chain was counted ten times or more. The antigen is unknown. This entry comes from a study of T cell repertoires in cytomegalovirus infection. At the level of the study: The public TCR beta signatures pointed to both CMV infection and matching HLA type. General study results and limits: The ex vivo response was dominated by HLA-C-restricted CMV-specific TCR beta clonotypes.

TCRdb fed the reads into MiXCR, producing one record per CDR3 protein. This sample has about 400,000 distinct CDR3 sequences, with around 18% found just once. V was clipped by 0 bases and J by 0 bases, with 8 bases between them. This CDR3 has 15 amino acids. CDR1 is SGHKS and CDR2 is YYEKEE in the germline V gene (reference sequence). This TCR was recovered from a human donor in good health (CMV status not recorded). Some clones in this sample may be carry-over from other donors' samples. The chain uses TRBV5-5 and TRBJ2-3; no firm D call. Material: PBMCs. CDR3 DNA: TGTGCCAGCAGCTTGGATTTAGCTAGCACAGATACGCAGTATTTT. Translating it yields CASSLDLASTDTQYF.